This T cell receptor (beta chain) was identified during a study of persistence of HIV-infected CD4 T cells. Overall study results and limits: CMV- and Gag-responding cells had lower TCRbeta richness than CD3/CD28-responding cells. Within sorted populations, more oligoclonal TCRs accompanied more oligoclonal proviruses.

Sequencing used immunoSEQ version 4 in survey mode. Template was genomic DNA at 8 to 10 ng/uL, with up to 1 ug used per sample. The table came from immunoSEQ multiplex PCR; TCRdb's copy has only in-frame clones and leaves some out. Of 40,000 to 55,000 clones listed, roughly nine tenths are singletons. The CDR3 is 15 amino acids. Deletions cut 2 bases from V and 0 bases from J, with 8 bases between. From germline, CDR1 is LNHDA and CDR2 SQIVND (reference sequence). Cells were stimulated nonspecifically with anti-CD3/anti-CD28 magnetic beads. Sorting selected CD4+ T cells upregulating both CD40 ligand and CD69. A remark on this clone: Antigen: not known.

The sequencing used CD4+ T cells sorted from PBMCs after roughly 17-hour stimulation, collected from a patient who received antiretroviral therapy. The sequence came from an adult woman with HIV who was CMV-seropositive. The V gene is TRBV19, the J gene TRBJ1-5; possible D gene TRBD1, 5 bases. CDR3 coding DNA: TGTGCCAGTAGTATAATTCAGGGTAGCAATCAGCCCCAGCATTTT. It yields the protein CASSIIQGSNQPQHF.